One and the same sample provided the 9 T cell receptor beta chains below, sequenced in a study of cytomegalovirus exposure and HLA in healthy donors. Here immunoSEQ multiplex PCR was the method, and the copy in TCRdb shows in-frame clones only, minus some. The sample yields roughly 68,000 clones, around 97% seen once. Sequencing was done on a sample of PBMCs. The receptors were gathered from a man aged 18 to 35 in good health and CMV-seronegative.

The V call is TRBV6-4, the J call TRBJ2-1, with a weak D call TRBD1 (5 bases). The length of the CDR3 is 16 residues. The V end lost 0 bases, the J end lost 0 bases, and 9 bases lay between the germline ends. Germline lookup yields CDR1 MRHNA and CDR2 SNTAGT. CDR3 sequence: CASSDSRQSSYNEQFF. CDR3 DNA sequence: TGTGCCAGCAGTGACTCGAGACAGAGCTCCTACAATGAGCAGTTCTTC.

The chain combines TRBV7-2 with TRBJ2-7, with TRBD1 matching 8 bases. The V segment lost 2 bases and the J segment 4 bases; nucleotides outside the gene matches: 10. The CDR3 contains 16 residues. Germline CDR1 and CDR2: SGHTA and FQGNSA. Here the CDR3 reads CASSLRRQGIFYEQYF. In nucleotides, the CDR3 is TGTGCCAGCAGCTTAAGGAGACAGGGGATTTTTTACGAGCAGTACTTC.

The V call is TRBV5-4, the J call TRBJ2-5, with D possibly being TRBD1 (6 bases). Trimming left V 9 bases short and J 5 bases short, with 14 bases between. The CDR3 runs 12 residues. Germline lookup yields CDR1 SGHNT and CDR2 YYREEE (reference sequence). CDR3 DNA: TGTGCCAACCTACAGGGCGGTGAGACCCAGTACTTC. It is translated as CANLQGGETQYF.

This clone appeared a few times. The chain combines TRBV10-2 with TRBJ1-6; D remains ambiguous. V lost 1 base to trimming and J lost 8 bases, with 12 bases between them. CDR3 length: 15 amino acids. Germline CDR1 reads WSHSY; CDR2 reads SAAADI. CDR3 coding DNA: TGCGCCAGCAGTGAGTGGCGGAGGTCTGATTCACCCCTCCACTTT. Residues: CASSEWRRSDSPLHF.

This chain uses TRBV9 with TRBJ1-3; D ambiguous. The germline V gene has CDR1 SGDLS and CDR2 YYNGEE. Trimming cost V 5 bases and J 0 bases, with 9 bases left between them. The CDR3 sequence is 14 residues long. The CDR3, as DNA: TGTGCCAGCAGAAGCGGTCCCTCTGGAAACACCATATATTTT. Its protein is CASRSGPSGNTIYF.

This chain links TRBV27 with TRBJ1-6, with 8 bases aligning to TRBD1. After removal of 5 bases from V and 10 bases from J, the junction contained 7 bases not matched to a gene. CDR1 is MNHEY, CDR2 SMNVEV, per germline (reference sequence). The CDR3 consists of 14 residues. The CDR3 protein is CASSVGQGGSPLHF. The CDR3 DNA sequence: TGTGCCAGCAGTGTCGGACAGGGAGGATCACCCCTCCACTTT.

V gene TRBV30 combines with J gene TRBJ1-1; possible D gene TRBD1, 5 bases. This CDR3 is built from 13 residues. The germline CDR1 and CDR2 sequences are GTSNPN and SVGIG (reference sequence). Trimming took off 2 bases at V and 1 base at J, with 8 bases between the two ends. The CDR3 reads CAWSRQTNTEAFF. The CDR3 DNA sequence: TGTGCCTGGAGTCGACAGACGAACACTGAAGCTTTCTTT.

The chain recombines TRBV25-1 with TRBJ1-1; TRBD1 agrees at 8 bases. The germline CDR1 and CDR2 sequences are MGHDK and SYGVNS. The V and J ends lost 5 bases and 5 bases, in that order; junction bases with no gene match: 7. The CDR3 covers 14 residues. The CDR3 spells CASSMPRGRTEAFF. CDR3 coding DNA: TGTGCCAGCAGTATGCCCAGGGGGCGGACTGAAGCTTTCTTT.

The J gene is TRBJ2-6, the V gene TRBV5-4; 7 bases match TRBD1. Germline-derived CDR1 and CDR2 are SGHNT and YYREEE (reference sequence). The CDR3 covers 17 residues. Trimming at V came to 0 bases and at J to 0 bases, leaving 3 bases not matched to a gene. The CDR3 region is CASSLGYRGSGANVLTF. Written as DNA, the CDR3 is TGTGCCAGCAGCTTGGGGTACAGGGGCTCTGGGGCCAACGTCCTGACTTTC.